The next 22 T cell receptor beta chains were all read from a single sample in a study of metastatic and nonmetastatic thyroid tumors. None of the patients had undergone any treatment ahead of thyroid surgery. TCRdb recomputed clones from the PCR reads via MiXCR. The sample shows roughly 70,000 clones, around 18% of them seen only once. Sequencing was performed on blood. The receptors stem from a female donor with papillary thyroid cancer or a benign thyroid nodule (not recorded which). Some clones in this sample may be carry-over from other donors' samples.

This clone was seen ten or more times. V and J are TRBV20-1 and TRBJ2-7, with D possibly TRBD1 on 6 matching bases. Trimming pared 2 bases from V and 5 bases from J, leaving 16 bases between. This CDR3 has 14 amino acids. In germline, CDR1 is DFQATT, CDR2 SNEGSKA (reference sequence). The CDR3 spells CSARLGGSSDEQYF. Here the CDR3 DNA reads TGCAGTGCTAGACTAGGGGGATCCTCAGACGAGCAGTACTTC.

There are many counts of this clone. V usage is TRBV7-9 and J usage is TRBJ2-7; TRBD1 agrees at 9 bases. With V trimmed by 6 bases and J by 5 bases, 11 bases remained unmatched. From germline, CDR1 is SEHNR and CDR2 FQNEAQ (reference sequence). The CDR3 has 15 residues. This chain's CDR3 is CASRTSGTGSHEQYF. The CDR3 DNA reads as TGTGCCAGCAGAACCTCCGGGACAGGGAGCCACGAGCAGTACTTC. The full variable domain, with the rest looked up from reference TRBV7-9 and TRBJ2-7, is DTGVSQNPRHKITKRGQNVTFRCDPISEHNRLYWYRQTLGQGPEFLTYFQNEAQLEKSRLLSDRFSAERPKGSFSTLEIQRTEQGDSAMYLCASRTSGTGSHEQYFGPGTRLTVT.

The chain combines TRBV30 with TRBJ1-2; 7 bases match TRBD1. Trimming at V came to 0 bases and at J to 9 bases, leaving 10 bases not matched to a gene. Germline assignment: CDR1 GTSNPN and CDR2 SVGIG (reference sequence). CDR3 length: 14 amino acids. CDR3 DNA sequence: TGTGCCTGGAGTGTAGGAGGGGACAGTACCAGCTACACCTTC. Protein sequence: CAWSVGGDSTSYTF.

This clone appeared many times. This sequence joins TRBV20-1 and TRBJ1-6; a possible D gene is TRBD1 (5 bases). Germline V gene sequence: CDR1 DFQATT, CDR2 SNEGSKA (reference sequence). CDR3 length: 14 residues. V lost 3 bases and J lost 7, with 13 bases in between. In DNA, the CDR3 is TGCAGTGCTAGTGGGGACGGTGGAAATTCACCCCTCCACTTT. Amino acids: CSASGDGGNSPLHF.

This clone showed up just a few times. Distinct nucleotide sequences in the sample also encode this CDR3. J is TRBJ2-7 and V is TRBV19, with unresolved D. The V and J ends lost 6 bases and 2 bases respectively, with 11 bases between them. CDR3 length: 13 residues. Germline CDR1 and CDR2: LNHDA and SQIVND (reference sequence). In DNA form, the CDR3 reads TGTGCCAGTAGCAAGGATTTGGCCTACGAGCAGTACTTC. The encoded protein is CASSKDLAYEQYF.

This clone appeared many times. The rearrangement uses TRBV7-9 and TRBJ1-4; D unresolved. The V gene's germline CDR1 is SEHNR and CDR2 FQNEAQ (reference sequence). V lost 0 bases and J 1 base, leaving 0 bases between the germline ends. The CDR3 is 13 amino acids. The CDR3 DNA reads as TGTGCCAGCAGCTTAGCAACTAATGAAAAACTGTTTTTT. Its translation is CASSLATNEKLFF.

This clone was picked up many times. The CDR3 sequence: CASSQDRNRENTEAFF. In DNA form, the CDR3 reads TGTGCCAGCAGCCAAGATCGAAACAGGGAGAACACTGAAGCTTTCTTT. The rearrangement links TRBV3-1 to TRBJ1-1, with D possibly being TRBD1 (6 bases). Trimming cost V 0 bases and J 1 base, with 12 bases left between them. The germline V gene encodes CDR1 LGHDT and CDR2 YNNKEL (reference sequence). The CDR3 covers 16 residues. The full variable domain, in which reference TRBV3-1 and TRBJ1-1 provide the parts outside the CDR3, is DTAVSQTPKYLVTQMGNDKSIKCEQNLGHDTMYWYKQDSKKFLKIMFSYNNKELIINETVPNRFSPKSPDKAHLNLHINSLELGDSAVYFCASSQDRNRENTEAFFGQGTRLTVV.

For this clone: Possible read error: a much larger clone is one base away. This chain links TRBV29-1 with TRBJ1-2; D is ambiguous. V shed 8 bases and J shed 3 bases, with 13 bases lying between them. Germline values: CDR1 SQVTM, CDR2 ANQGSEA. The CDR3 is 12 residues long. The CDR3 DNA follows: TGCAGCTCCCCTCGAAAGCACTATGGCTACACCTTC. It specifies CSSPRKHYGYTF.

In this sample, this clone turned up a few times. J is TRBJ2-7 and V is TRBV27; a possible D gene is TRBD2 (6 bases). V was shortened by 3 bases and J by 6 bases, with 12 bases between the two germline ends. The CDR3 runs to 13 residues. The germline gives CDR1 MNHEY, CDR2 SMNVEV (reference sequence). The CDR3 nucleotides read TGTGCCAGCAGTTTCACCGAGGGAGGCGAGCAGTACTTC. Translating it yields CASSFTEGGEQYF.

This chain connects TRBV28 to TRBJ1-5; D possibly corresponds to TRBD1 (6 bases). V was shortened by 6 bases and J by 0 bases, with 21 bases between the two germline ends. The CDR3 sequence is 18 residues long. The germline gives CDR1 MDHEN, CDR2 SYDVKM. The CDR3 nucleotides are TGTGCCAGCAGGTCCCTCATACAGGGTGCATATAGCAATCAGCCCCAGCATTTT. Its translation is CASRSLIQGAYSNQPQHF.

The chain joins TRBV20-1 to TRBJ2-1, with no clear D. CDR1 and CDR2 (germline): DFQATT, SNEGSKA (reference sequence). V was cut by 2 bases and J by 6 bases, with 17 bases left in between. The CDR3 is 15 amino acids. The CDR3 is CSARPLIEFGNEQFF. The DNA of the CDR3 is TGCAGTGCTAGACCTTTAATCGAATTTGGCAATGAGCAGTTCTTC.

This clone was observed a few times. CDR3 sequence (DNA): TGTGCCAGCAGTCCTACGGAGCCCCAAAGCTACGAGCAGTACTTC. Translation gives CASSPTEPQSYEQYF. J is TRBJ2-7 and V is TRBV28; the D is unclear. This CDR3 spans 15 amino acids. Germline loops: CDR1 MDHEN, CDR2 SYDVKM. Trimming stripped 5 bases from V and 3 bases from J, with 17 bases between.

A few counts support this clone. This chain uses TRBV5-1 with TRBJ2-2; 7 bases are a match to TRBD1. Per germline, CDR1 SGHRS and CDR2 YFSETQ. There are 15 residues in the CDR3. After removal of 0 bases from V and 3 bases from J, the junction contained 2 bases not matched to a gene. The CDR3 DNA reads as TGCGCCAGCAGCTTGGGACAGGGTTACACCGGGGAGCTGTTTTTT. Its translation: CASSLGQGYTGELFF.

This sequence joins TRBV5-1 and TRBJ1-1, with D maybe TRBD1 (5 bases). The CDR3 is made up of 17 amino acids. Germline CDR1 SGHRS, CDR2 YFSETQ. The V end lost 3 bases, the J end lost 3 bases, and 21 bases lay between the germline ends. The CDR3, as DNA: TGCGCCAGCAGCTCCTGGGACCACCCAAGTGGTGACACTGAAGCTTTCTTT. Encoded protein: CASSSWDHPSGDTEAFF.

This clone was observed many times. The rearrangement uses TRBV24-1 and TRBJ2-3, with 7 nucleotides matching TRBD2. V lost 2 bases and J lost 5; bases outside the gene matches: 3. The CDR3 sequence is 14 residues long. Germline CDR1 is KGHDR and CDR2 is SFDVKD. Written as DNA, the CDR3 is TGTGCCACCAGTGATTCAGCGGGACGAGATACGCAGTATTTT. It codes for CATSDSAGRDTQYF.

This clone was counted a single time. The chain employs TRBV30 and TRBJ1-5; TRBD1 agrees at 10 bases. V was pared by 2 bases and J by 5 bases, with 3 bases of the junction left unmatched. CDR3 length: 14 amino acids. Germline V CDR1 and CDR2: GTSNPN, SVGIG (reference sequence). The CDR3: CAWSRDRGHQPQHF. CDR3 in DNA: TGTGCCTGGAGTAGGGACAGGGGCCATCAGCCCCAGCATTTT.

This clone was detected many times. The rearrangement uses TRBV6-4 and TRBJ2-7; D is ambiguous. Germline values: CDR1 MRHNA, CDR2 SNTAGT. CDR3 length: 12 amino acids. V was pared by 4 bases and J by 6 bases, with 10 bases between. CDR3 sequence reads: CASSGTTGEQYF. The CDR3 DNA is TGTGCCAGCAGTGGTACAACCGGCGAGCAGTACTTC.

Only a few counts were recorded for this clone. V is TRBV12-3 or TRBV12-4 and J is TRBJ1-1, with 9 bases matching TRBD1. This CDR3 contains 15 residues. V was pared by 6 bases and J by 4 bases, with 9 bases of the junction left unmatched. The DNA for the CDR3 is TGTGCCAGCAGGTCAATACAGGGGGCGGTCACTGAAGCTTTCTTT. This encodes CASRSIQGAVTEAFF.

In this sample, this clone turned up many times. V usage is TRBV3-1 and J usage is TRBJ1-6; 8 bases are a match to TRBD1. The J segment lost 10 bases and the V segment lost 4 bases, leaving 6 bases of the junction unmatched. Looked up from germline, CDR1 is LGHDT and CDR2 is YNNKEL (reference sequence). The CDR3 has 14 amino acids. The CDR3 DNA sequence: TGTGCCAGCAGCCGGGACAGGTTTGGCTCACCCCTCCACTTT. This codes for CASSRDRFGSPLHF.

This clone was seen many times. The CDR3 spells CSAREVREGDSPLHF. In nucleotides, the CDR3 is TGCAGTGCTAGAGAGGTCAGGGAGGGAGATTCACCCCTCCACTTT. The chain recombines TRBV20-1 with TRBJ1-6, with D possibly matching TRBD1 (5 bases). V was clipped by 0 bases and J by 8 bases, with 14 bases between them. Germline V gene data show CDR1 as DFQATT and CDR2 as SNEGSKA (reference sequence). CDR3 length: 15 residues.

The chain employs TRBV30 and TRBJ2-7; weak D call: TRBD2 (5 bases). The CDR3 runs to 15 residues. V was pared by 3 bases and J by 0 bases, with 15 bases between. CDR1 GTSNPN and CDR2 SVGIG come from the germline V gene (reference sequence). In DNA, the CDR3 is TGTGCCTGGAGACCCGGACTGATAACCTCCTACGAGCAGTACTTC. This translates into CAWRPGLITSYEQYF.

This clone was counted at least ten times. The chain recombines TRBV30 with TRBJ1-3; D perhaps matches TRBD1 (6 bases). The V end lost 2 bases, the J end lost 6 bases, and 11 bases lay between the germline ends. Per germline, CDR1 GTSNPN and CDR2 SVGIG (reference sequence). The CDR3 totals 13 residues. CDR3 loop: CAWSLGGQNTIYF. In nucleotides, the CDR3 is TGTGCCTGGAGTCTCGGGGGGCAAAACACCATATATTTT.